Sequencing of this T cell receptor (beta chain) was carried out in a study of T-cell reconstitution after alpha-beta-depleted transplantation in children. Study observations and caveats: Newly made T cells mostly supplied T-cell counts and diversity one year after transplant. Approximately two months post-transplant, alpha-beta T cells reportedly originated from several hundred expanded graft clones. Elevated TCRbeta diversity at day 60 was traced, in some patients, to surviving recipient T cells and thymic progenitors.

The CDR3 sequence is 13 residues long. The V gene lost 8 bases and the J gene lost 6 bases, with 13 bases spanning the gap. Germline CDR1 reads MNHNS; CDR2 reads SASEGT. Molecular barcoding with unique molecular identifiers was used for the TCRbeta library. TCRdb reanalysed the PCR reads using MiXCR and keeps one entry per CDR3 protein. The repertoire holds around 490,000 distinct CDR3 sequences, with about 10% as singletons. Note on this clonotype: The antigen is not known.

Source: PBMCs, mostly from graft donor cells, taken 180 days after TCRalphabeta/CD19-depleted stem cell transplant. This receptor was identified in a female patient aged 2-9 years who had a stem cell transplant for aplastic anemia, so the T cells may come from the graft donor. The chain employs TRBV6-1 and TRBJ1-4, with D maybe TRBD1 (6 bases). The CDR3 spells CASSGQADEKLFF. The CDR3 DNA sequence: TGTGCCAGCTCGGGACAAGCGGATGAAAAACTGTTTTTT.